This is a list of T cell receptor beta chains from one sample in a study of cytomegalovirus exposure and HLA in healthy donors. The assay was immunoSEQ multiplex PCR, and TCRdb's table has in-frame clones only and misses some. The sample holds more than 100,000 clones, 60% to 85% seen once. Sequenced sample: PBMCs. Every receptor here comes from a woman aged 40 to 50 in good health and CMV-seropositive. The CDR3 runs from the conserved cysteine through the conserved F or W. D genes are given only for firm matches. The size entry is marked missing in some rows and otherwise reads once, few, many or a size class.

D gene	V gene	J gene	clone size	CDR3 protein	CDR3 DNA
TRBD1	TRBV9	TRBJ1-6	.	CASSDRDRASPLHF	TGTGCCAGCAGCGACCGGGACAGGGCCTCACCCCTCCACTTT
.	TRBV6-1	TRBJ2-6	.	CASSGRSSGANVLTF	TGTGCCAGCAGTGGGCGGAGCTCTGGGGCCAACGTCCTGACTTTC
.	TRBV6-4	TRBJ2-1	.	CASSDSRGNEQFF	TGTGCCAGCAGTGACTCTAGAGGCAATGAGCAGTTCTTC
.	TRBV5-4	TRBJ2-7	.	CASSLDTGYEQYF	TGTGCCAGCAGCTTGGATACTGGCTACGAGCAGTACTTC
.	TRBV6-1	TRBJ1-2	.	CASSTDSYGYTF	TGTGCCAGCAGTACCGACAGCTATGGCTACACCTTC
.	TRBV4-3	TRBJ1-1	.	CASSQDRYTEAFF	TGCGCCAGCAGCCAAGACAGGTACACTGAAGCTTTCTTT
.	TRBV5-1	TRBJ2-7	.	CASPGQGIAYEQYF	TGCGCCAGCCCGGGGCAGGGGATCGCCTACGAGCAGTACTTC
TRBD1	TRBV5-1	TRBJ1-4	.	CASSHGDRGTTNEKLFF	TGCGCCAGCAGTCATGGAGACAGGGGAACAACTAATGAAAAACTGTTTTTT
TRBD2	TRBV4-3	TRBJ2-4	few	CASSQDGLAGGKNIQYF	TGCGCCAGCAGCCAAGACGGACTAGCGGGAGGTAAAAACATTCAGTACTTC
TRBD1	TRBV9	TRBJ1-1	.	CASSVGPRGNEAFF	TGTGCCAGCAGCGTAGGTCCCAGGGGGAATGAAGCTTTCTTT